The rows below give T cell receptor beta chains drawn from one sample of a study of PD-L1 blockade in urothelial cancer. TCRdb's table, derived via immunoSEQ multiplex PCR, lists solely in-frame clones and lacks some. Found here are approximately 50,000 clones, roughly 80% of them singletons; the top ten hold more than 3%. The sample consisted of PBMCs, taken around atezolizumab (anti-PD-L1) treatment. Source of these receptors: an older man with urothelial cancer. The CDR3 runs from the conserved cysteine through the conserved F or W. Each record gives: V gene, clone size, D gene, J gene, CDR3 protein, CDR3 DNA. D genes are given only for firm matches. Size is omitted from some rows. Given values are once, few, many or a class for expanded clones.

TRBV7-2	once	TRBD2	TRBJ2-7	CASSSKTSTTYEQYF	TGTGCCAGCAGCTCGAAGACTAGCACAACCTACGAGCAGTACTTC
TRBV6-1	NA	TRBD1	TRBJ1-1	CASSADRGSTEAFF	TGTGCCAGCAGCGCGGACAGGGGCTCCACTGAAGCTTTCTTT
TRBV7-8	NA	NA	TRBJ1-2	CASSLAGPLNYGYTF	TGTGCCAGCAGCTTAGCGGGCCCGCTGAACTATGGCTACACCTTC
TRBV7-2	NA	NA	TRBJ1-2	CASSGGANYYGYTF	TGTGCCAGCAGCGGGGGGGCAAACTACTATGGCTACACCTTC
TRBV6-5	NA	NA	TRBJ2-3	CASSPGLGTDTQYF	TGTGCCAGCAGTCCTGGACTGGGCACAGATACGCAGTATTTT
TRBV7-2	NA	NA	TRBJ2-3	CASSLAWGRSVNTQYF	TGTGCCAGCAGCTTAGCGTGGGGCCGGTCGGTGAATACGCAGTATTTT
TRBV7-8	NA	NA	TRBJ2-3	CASSLWSHSSSTDTQYF	TGTGCCAGCAGCTTATGGTCCCACTCGTCTAGCACAGATACGCAGTATTTT
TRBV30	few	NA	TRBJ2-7	CAWSVQGYEQYF	TGTGCCTGGAGTGTACAGGGCTACGAGCAGTACTTC
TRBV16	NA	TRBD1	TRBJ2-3	CASSQLQGPNTQYF	TGTGCCAGCAGCCAGCTACAGGGGCCAAATACGCAGTATTTT
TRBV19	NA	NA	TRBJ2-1	CATTRDRYNEQFF	TGTGCCACAACGAGAGATCGGTACAATGAGCAGTTCTTC
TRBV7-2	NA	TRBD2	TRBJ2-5	CASSHGLAGEAQYF	TGTGCCAGCAGCCACGGACTAGCGGGAGAGGCCCAGTACTTC
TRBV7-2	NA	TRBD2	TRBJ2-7	CASSFGAGTTYEQYF	TGTGCCAGCAGCTTTGGAGCAGGGACTACGTACGAGCAGTACTTC
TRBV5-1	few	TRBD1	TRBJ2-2	CASSLGTGAGELFF	TGCGCCAGCAGCTTGGGGACAGGGGCCGGGGAGCTGTTTTTT
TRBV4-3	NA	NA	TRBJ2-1	CASSQTRGGNEQFF	TGCGCCAGCAGCCAAACCAGGGGTGGCAATGAGCAGTTCTTC
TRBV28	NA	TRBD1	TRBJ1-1	CASSLWKTGGTEAFF	TGTGCCAGCAGTTTATGGAAGACAGGGGGCACTGAAGCTTTCTTT
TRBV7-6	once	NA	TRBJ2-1	CASSFTLSSYNEQFF	TGTGCCAGCAGCTTCACGTTGAGCTCCTACAATGAGCAGTTCTTC
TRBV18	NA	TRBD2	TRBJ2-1	CASSSGSEREQFF	TGTGCCAGCTCTAGCGGGAGTGAAAGGGAGCAGTTCTTC
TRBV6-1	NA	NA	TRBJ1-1	CASSRGGSEAFF	TGTGCCAGCTCGCGGGGGGGGAGTGAAGCTTTCTTT
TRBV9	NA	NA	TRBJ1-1	CASSPIGTRTEAFF	TGTGCCAGCAGCCCTATCGGTACGCGCACTGAAGCTTTCTTT
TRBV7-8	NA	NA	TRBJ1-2	CASSLRVGPGRNYGYTF	TGTGCCAGCAGCTTACGCGTGGGTCCGGGGAGGAACTATGGCTACACCTTC
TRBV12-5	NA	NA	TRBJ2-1	CASGKFPGEQFF	TGTGCTAGTGGAAAGTTCCCCGGGGAGCAGTTCTTC
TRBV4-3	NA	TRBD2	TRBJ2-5	CASSQSGSGETQYF	TGCGCCAGCAGCCAAAGCGGGAGCGGGGAGACCCAGTACTTC
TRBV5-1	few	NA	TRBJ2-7	CASSLRLSSYEQYF	TGCGCCAGCAGCTTGCGCCTAAGCTCCTACGAGCAGTACTTC
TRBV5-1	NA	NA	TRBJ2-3	CASSLGSGVDSTDTQYF	TGCGCCAGCAGCTTGGGGTCGGGGGTAGATAGCACAGATACGCAGTATTTT
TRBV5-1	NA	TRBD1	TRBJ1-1	CASSFRGRDTEAFF	TGCGCCAGCAGCTTCAGGGGGCGCGACACTGAAGCTTTCTTT
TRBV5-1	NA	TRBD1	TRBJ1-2	CASSPGQGPDGYTF	TGCGCCAGCAGCCCCGGACAGGGGCCGGATGGCTACACCTTC
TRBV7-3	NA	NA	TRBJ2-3	CASSVLAPDTQYF	TGTGCCAGCAGCGTCCTAGCCCCAGATACGCAGTATTTT
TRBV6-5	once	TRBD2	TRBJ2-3	CASNDRAGGTDTQYF	TGTGCCAGCAACGACAGGGCGGGAGGGACAGATACGCAGTATTTT
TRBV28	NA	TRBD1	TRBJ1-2	CASSGGTGGEINYGYTF	TGTGCCAGCAGCGGTGGGACAGGGGGCGAAATAAACTATGGCTACACCTTC
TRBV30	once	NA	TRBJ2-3	CAWSIPLGVTTDTQYF	TGTGCCTGGAGCATCCCCCTCGGGGTAACGACAGATACGCAGTATTTT
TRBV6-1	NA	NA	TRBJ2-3	CAIRRPGPSTDTQYF	TGTGCCATCCGGAGGCCGGGCCCGAGCACAGATACGCAGTATTTT
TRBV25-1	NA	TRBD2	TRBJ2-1	CASSKTSGGTYNEQFF	TGTGCCAGCAGTAAGACTAGCGGGGGAACCTACAATGAGCAGTTCTTC
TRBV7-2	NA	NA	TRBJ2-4	CASSLAIAKNIQYF	TGTGCCAGCAGCCTAGCCATAGCCAAAAACATTCAGTACTTC
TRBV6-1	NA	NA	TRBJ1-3	CASSVTGTGNTIYF	TGTGCCAGCAGTGTAACAGGGACTGGAAACACCATATATTTT
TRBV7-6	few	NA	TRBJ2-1	CASSHPLTGNEQFF	TGTGCCAGCAGCCACCCCCTGACAGGCAATGAGCAGTTCTTC
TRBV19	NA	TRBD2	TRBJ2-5	CASSIDGGGETQYF	TGTGCCAGTAGTATAGATGGGGGGGGAGAGACCCAGTACTTC
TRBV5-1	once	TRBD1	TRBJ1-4	CASSLGQGVNDELFF	TGCGCCAGCAGCTTGGGGCAGGGGGTTAATGATGAACTGTTTTTT
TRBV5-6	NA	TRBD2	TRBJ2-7	CASSLSPSGTYEQYF	TGTGCCAGCAGCTTGTCCCCTAGCGGGACCTACGAGCAGTACTTC
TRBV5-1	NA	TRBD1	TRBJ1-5	CASSPGTGNQPQHF	TGCGCCAGCAGCCCAGGGACAGGCAATCAGCCCCAGCATTTT
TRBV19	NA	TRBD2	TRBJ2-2	CASSTRTSPGELFF	TGTGCCAGTAGTACAAGGACTAGTCCCGGGGAGCTGTTTTTT
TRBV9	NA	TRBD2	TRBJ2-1	CASSNFPGLAGIEQFF	TGTGCCAGCAGCAACTTTCCGGGACTAGCGGGGATTGAGCAGTTCTTC
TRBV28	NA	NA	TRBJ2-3	CASSSASAPPDTQYF	TGTGCCAGCAGTTCCGCTAGCGCCCCACCAGATACGCAGTATTTT
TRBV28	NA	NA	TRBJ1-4	CASNQGGAATNEKLFF	TGTGCCTCCAACCAGGGAGGGGCTGCAACTAATGAAAAACTGTTTTTT
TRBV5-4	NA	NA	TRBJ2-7	CASSTGRRSYEQYF	TGTGCCAGCAGCACCGGACGGAGGTCCTACGAGCAGTACTTC
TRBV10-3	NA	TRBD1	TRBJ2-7	CAIRRQGGTYEQYF	TGTGCCATCCGAAGACAGGGTGGCACCTACGAGCAGTACTTC
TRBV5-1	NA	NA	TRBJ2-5	CASRGSGVLQETQYF	TGCGCCAGCAGAGGGTCGGGGGTCCTCCAAGAGACCCAGTACTTC
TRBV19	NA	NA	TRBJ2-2	CASSIARSYTGELFF	TGTGCCAGTAGTATAGCTCGTTCTTACACCGGGGAGCTGTTTTTT